These T cell receptor beta chains were read from a single sample in a study of blood T cell repertoires in COVID-19. Produced via immunoSEQ multiplex PCR; TCRdb's table is partial and in-frame only. Among under 200,000 clones, approximately 87% were seen once, and the ten largest hold 3.5% to 5%. The specimen was PBMCs or T cells enriched from blood (not recorded which). The receptors here all came from a woman between 50 and 59 years old who had recovered from COVID-19. CDR3s include the opening cysteine and the closing phenylalanine or tryptophan. Each record gives: clone size, V gene, J gene, D gene, CDR3 protein, CDR3 DNA. The D gene is left open where the match is weak. Clone size is stated in some rows and not others, as once, few, many or a class when expanded.

>NA|TRBV6-5|TRBJ1-5|NA
CASGGPQPQHF
TGTGCCAGCGGGGGCCCCCAACCCCAGCATTTT
>few|TRBV30|TRBJ1-1|NA
CAWTRGGSHFYTEAFF
TGTGCCTGGACCCGGGGGGGGAGCCACTTCTACACTGAAGCTTTCTTT
>NA|TRBV28|TRBJ1-2|TRBD1
CASSFETGDIYGYTF
TGTGCCAGCAGTTTTGAGACAGGGGACATCTATGGCTACACCTTC
>NA|TRBV7-9|TRBJ2-3|TRBD2
CASSPGTSGSTDTQYF
TGTGCCAGCAGCCCCGGGACTAGCGGGAGCACAGATACGCAGTATTTT
>NA|TRBV27|TRBJ1-5|NA
CASSKIDRSNQPQHF
TGTGCCAGCAGCAAAATTGACAGGAGCAATCAGCCCCAGCATTTT
>NA|TRBV30|TRBJ2-3|NA
CAWGFGLRDTQYF
TGTGCCTGGGGCTTCGGACTTCGAGATACGCAGTATTTT
>NA|TRBV6-1|TRBJ1-4|TRBD1
CASRETRTGGDEKLFF
TGTGCCAGCAGAGAAACCAGGACAGGGGGGGATGAAAAACTGTTTTTT
>NA|TRBV5-6|TRBJ2-5|NA
CASSPPTGETQYF
TGTGCCAGCAGCCCCCCGACGGGAGAGACCCAGTACTTC
>NA|TRBV13|TRBJ1-2|NA
CASSSSGFYGYTF
TGTGCCAGCAGCTCCTCGGGGTTCTATGGCTACACCTTC
>NA|TRBV11-2|TRBJ2-1|NA
CASSQRVGAEQFF
TGTGCCAGCAGCCAGCGGGTAGGCGCTGAGCAGTTCTTC
>NA|TRBV18|TRBJ1-1|NA
CASQRGGNTEAFF
TGTGCCAGCCAGAGGGGGGGGAACACTGAAGCTTTCTTT
>NA|TRBV5-8|TRBJ1-1|TRBD1
CASSLSRTGGGNTEAFF
TGTGCCAGCAGCTTGTCCCGGACAGGGGGGGGAAACACTGAAGCTTTCTTT
>NA|TRBV5-4|TRBJ1-6|TRBD1
CASSLDRGRSPLHF
TGTGCCAGCAGCCTGGACAGGGGGCGATCACCCCTCCACTTT
>NA|TRBV18|TRBJ2-5|TRBD2
CASSRAGGMEETQYF
TGTGCCAGCTCTCGAGCGGGAGGAATGGAGGAGACCCAGTACTTC
>NA|TRBV28|TRBJ1-2|NA
CASTSGVAWGYTF
TGTGCCAGCACGTCAGGGGTAGCGTGGGGCTACACCTTC
>NA|TRBV5-1|TRBJ1-4|TRBD1
CASSLGQGNEKLFF
TGCGCCAGCAGCTTGGGACAGGGAAATGAAAAACTGTTTTTT
>few|TRBV4-1|TRBJ2-1|TRBD2
CASSQYLTSGSYEQFF
TGCGCCAGCAGCCAATATTTAACTAGCGGGAGCTATGAGCAGTTCTTC
>NA|TRBV9|TRBJ2-5|TRBD2
CASSVTPSYRGGETQYF
TGTGCCAGCAGCGTTACCCCCTCGTACCGCGGGGGAGAGACCCAGTACTTC
>NA|TRBV20-1|TRBJ1-5|NA
CSASLGGGGNQPQHF
TGCAGTGCTAGTTTGGGGGGAGGGGGCAATCAGCCCCAGCATTTT
>NA|TRBV11-2|TRBJ2-5|TRBD2
CASSPMTSGQETQYF
TGTGCCAGCAGCCCGATGACTAGCGGACAAGAGACCCAGTACTTC
>NA|TRBV19|TRBJ1-5|NA
CASTEGRFSNQPQHF
TGTGCCAGTACCGAAGGCAGGTTTAGCAATCAGCCCCAGCATTTT
>NA|TRBV10-3|TRBJ1-6|NA
CAVGDLSSYNSPLHF
TGTGCGGTAGGGGATCTCAGCTCCTATAATTCACCCCTCCACTTT
>once|TRBV19|TRBJ1-5|NA
CASSISRNQPQHF
TGTGCCAGTAGTATAAGCCGCAATCAGCCCCAGCATTTT
>NA|TRBV9|TRBJ2-2|TRBD1
CASSAETGGAGELFF
TGTGCCAGCAGCGCGGAAACAGGGGGCGCCGGGGAGCTGTTTTTT
>NA|TRBV12-5|TRBJ2-5|NA
CASGLVRNSYLQETQYF
TGTGCTAGTGGTTTGGTGCGGAATAGCTACCTCCAAGAGACCCAGTACTTC
>NA|TRBV7-9|TRBJ2-1|TRBD2
CASPTSGGPYPLNEQFF
TGTGCCAGCCCCACTAGCGGGGGGCCCTACCCCCTCAATGAGCAGTTCTTC
>NA|TRBV27|TRBJ2-2|NA
CASSQGRGPLGTGELFF
TGTGCCAGCAGTCAAGGGCGGGGACCCTTGGGGACCGGGGAGCTGTTTTTT
>NA|TRBV5-1|TRBJ1-2|NA
CASSTGNYGYTF
TGCGCCAGCAGCACAGGGAACTATGGCTACACCTTC
>NA|TRBV29-1|TRBJ1-5|TRBD1
CSARGQSNQPQHF
TGCAGCGCGCGGGGACAGAGCAATCAGCCCCAGCATTTT
>NA|TRBV19|TRBJ1-2|NA
CASSIGRAGQGYTF
TGTGCCAGTAGTATCGGCAGGGCCGGGCAAGGCTACACCTTC